A selection of T cell receptor beta chains follows, all from one sample in a study of blood T cells in healthy people across ages. A single record per CDR3 protein comes from TCRdb applying MiXCR to the 5' RACE reads. Here the sample spans 1.5 million to 1.8 million distinct CDR3 sequences, approximately 43% being singletons. Sequencing used blood. The receptors derive from a woman in her late teens or twenties in good health. Both conserved end residues are part of each CDR3.

TRBJ2-2 TRBV6-5 CASSHLGGELFF
TRBJ2-1 TRBV21-1 CASSKPGLYNEQFF
TRBJ2-1 TRBV4-1 CASSQVSFGVQEQFF
TRBJ2-5 TRBV7-9 CAGSFRGTGAMGNEQYF
TRBJ2-7 TRBV7-2 CASSLEALGTSGYEQYF
TRBJ2-7 TRBV7-9 CASSSPTEVILTYPCEQYF
TRBJ1-2 TRBV4-1 CASSQEGQGGFGYTF
TRBJ2-7 TRBV20-1 CSAKSTSGRSYNEQYF
TRBJ1-1 TRBV25-1 CASSDQTGGPTEAFF
TRBJ2-3 TRBV9 CASSREIADTQYF
TRBJ1-6 TRBV6-5 CASSYFGNGHNSPLHF
TRBJ1-2 TRBV6-2/TRBV6-3 CASRKDIYGYTF
TRBJ2-6 TRBV29-1 CSVARDSNSGANVLTF
TRBJ2-5 TRBV11-2 CASSSRLAGLGEQYF
TRBJ1-2 TRBV27 CAAGSTVNYGYTF
TRBJ1-4 TRBV7-2 CASSSRTETNEKLFF